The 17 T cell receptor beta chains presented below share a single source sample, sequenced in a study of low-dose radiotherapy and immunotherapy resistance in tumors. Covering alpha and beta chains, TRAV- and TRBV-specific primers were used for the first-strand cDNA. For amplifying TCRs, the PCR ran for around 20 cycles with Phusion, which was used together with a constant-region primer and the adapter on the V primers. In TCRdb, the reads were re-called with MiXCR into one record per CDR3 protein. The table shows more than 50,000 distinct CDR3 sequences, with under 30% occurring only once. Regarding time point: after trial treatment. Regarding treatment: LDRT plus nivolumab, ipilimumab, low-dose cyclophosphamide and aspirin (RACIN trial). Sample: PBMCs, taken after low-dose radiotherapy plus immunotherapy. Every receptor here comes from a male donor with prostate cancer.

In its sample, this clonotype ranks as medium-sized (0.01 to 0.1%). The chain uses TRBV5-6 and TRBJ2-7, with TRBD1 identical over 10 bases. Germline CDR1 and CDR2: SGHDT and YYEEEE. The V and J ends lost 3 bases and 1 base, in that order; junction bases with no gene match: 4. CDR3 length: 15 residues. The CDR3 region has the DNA TGTGCCAGCAGCTGGGACAGGGGTAGGTCCTACGAGCAGTACTTC. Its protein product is CASSWDRGRSYEQYF.

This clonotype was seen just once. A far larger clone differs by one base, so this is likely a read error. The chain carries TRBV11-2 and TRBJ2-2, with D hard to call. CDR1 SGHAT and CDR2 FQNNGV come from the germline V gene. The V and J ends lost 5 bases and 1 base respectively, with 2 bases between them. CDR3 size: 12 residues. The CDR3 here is CASSGNTGELFF. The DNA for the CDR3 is TGTGCCAGCAGCGGGAACACCGGGGAGCTGTTTTTT.

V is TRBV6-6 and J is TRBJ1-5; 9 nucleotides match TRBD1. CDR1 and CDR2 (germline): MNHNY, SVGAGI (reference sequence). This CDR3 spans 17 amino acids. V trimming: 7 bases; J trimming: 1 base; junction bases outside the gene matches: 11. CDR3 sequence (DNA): TGTGCCAGCAAAGGGGACAGGGTAATGATGAGCAATCAGCCCCAGCATTTT. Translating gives CASKGDRVMMSNQPQHF.

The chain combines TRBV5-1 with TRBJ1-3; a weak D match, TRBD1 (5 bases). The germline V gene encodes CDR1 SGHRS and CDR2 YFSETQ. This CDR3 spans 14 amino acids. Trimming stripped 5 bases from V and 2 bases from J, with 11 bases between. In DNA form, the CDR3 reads TGCGCCAGCAGGAATCAGGGACCTGGAAACACCATATATTTT. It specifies CASRNQGPGNTIYF. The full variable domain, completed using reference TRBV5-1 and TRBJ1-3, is KAGVTQTPRYLIKTRGQQVTLSCSPISGHRSVSWYQQTPGQGLQFLFEYFSETQRNKGNFPGRFSGRQFSNSRSEMNVSTLELGDSALYLCASRNQGPGNTIYFGEGSWLTVV.

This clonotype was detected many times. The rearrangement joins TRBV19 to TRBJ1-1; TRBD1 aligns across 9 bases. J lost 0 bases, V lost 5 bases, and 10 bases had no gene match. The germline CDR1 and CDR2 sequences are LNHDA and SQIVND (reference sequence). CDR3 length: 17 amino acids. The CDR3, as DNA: TGTGCCAGTAGTGCAATTCGGGACAGGGCAATGAACACTGAAGCTTTCTTT. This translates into CASSAIRDRAMNTEAFF.

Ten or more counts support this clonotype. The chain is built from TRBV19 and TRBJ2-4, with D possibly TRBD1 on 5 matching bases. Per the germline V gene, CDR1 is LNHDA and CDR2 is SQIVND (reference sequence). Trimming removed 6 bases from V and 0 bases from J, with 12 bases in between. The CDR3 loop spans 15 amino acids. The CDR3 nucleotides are TGTGCCAGTAGCCCGACAGATCTAGCCAAAAACATTCAGTACTTC. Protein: CASSPTDLAKNIQYF.

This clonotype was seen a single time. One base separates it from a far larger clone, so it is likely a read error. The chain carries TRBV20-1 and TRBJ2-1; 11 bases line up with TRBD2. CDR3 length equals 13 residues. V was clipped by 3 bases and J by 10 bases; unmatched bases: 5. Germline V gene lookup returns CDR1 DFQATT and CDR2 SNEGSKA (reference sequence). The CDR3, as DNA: TGCAGTGCTAGGGGACTAGCGGACTACGAGCAGTTCTTC. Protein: CSARGLADYEQFF.

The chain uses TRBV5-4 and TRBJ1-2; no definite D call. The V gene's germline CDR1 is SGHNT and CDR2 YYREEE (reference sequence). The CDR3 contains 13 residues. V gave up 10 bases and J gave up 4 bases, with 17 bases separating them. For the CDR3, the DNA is TGTGCCGGCCAACAGAGTATGGGCTATGGCTACACCTTC. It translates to CAGQQSMGYGYTF.

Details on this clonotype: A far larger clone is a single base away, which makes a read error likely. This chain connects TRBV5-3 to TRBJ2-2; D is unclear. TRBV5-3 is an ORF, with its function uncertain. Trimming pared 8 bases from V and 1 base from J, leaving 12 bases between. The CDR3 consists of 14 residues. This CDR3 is CASSHTENTGELFF. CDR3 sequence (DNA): TGTGCCAGCAGCCACACAGAGAACACCGGGGAGCTGTTTTTT.

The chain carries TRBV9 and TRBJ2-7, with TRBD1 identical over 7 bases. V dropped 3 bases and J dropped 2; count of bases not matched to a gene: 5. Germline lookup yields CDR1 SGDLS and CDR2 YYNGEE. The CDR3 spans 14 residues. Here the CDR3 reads CASSGRDSAYEQYF. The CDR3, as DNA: TGTGCCAGCAGCGGAAGGGACAGCGCCTACGAGCAGTACTTC.

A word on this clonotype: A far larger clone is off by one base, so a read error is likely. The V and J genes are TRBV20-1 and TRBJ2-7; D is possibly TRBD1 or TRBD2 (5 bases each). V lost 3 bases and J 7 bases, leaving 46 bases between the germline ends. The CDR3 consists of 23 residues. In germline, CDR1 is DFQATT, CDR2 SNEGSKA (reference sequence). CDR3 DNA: TGCAGTGCTAGGCAATCGAGGGACCGGTTCTCCCTTCCCACTCATAGCTCCTACAATGAGCAGTACTTC. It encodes CSARQSRDRFSLPTHSSYNEQYF.

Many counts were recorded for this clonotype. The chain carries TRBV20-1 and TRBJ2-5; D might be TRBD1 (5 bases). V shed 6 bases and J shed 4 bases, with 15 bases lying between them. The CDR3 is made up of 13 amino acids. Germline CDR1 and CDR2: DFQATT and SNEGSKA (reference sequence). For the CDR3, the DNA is TGCAGTGCGGAACAGGAGATGCGAGAGACCCAGTACTTC. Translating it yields CSAEQEMRETQYF.

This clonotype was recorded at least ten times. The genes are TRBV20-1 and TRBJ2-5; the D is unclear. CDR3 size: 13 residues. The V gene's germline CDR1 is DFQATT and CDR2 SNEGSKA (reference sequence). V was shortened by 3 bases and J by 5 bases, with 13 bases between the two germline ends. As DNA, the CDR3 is TGCAGTGCTAGTATCGTAGTCGGCGAGACCCAGTACTTC. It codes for CSASIVVGETQYF.

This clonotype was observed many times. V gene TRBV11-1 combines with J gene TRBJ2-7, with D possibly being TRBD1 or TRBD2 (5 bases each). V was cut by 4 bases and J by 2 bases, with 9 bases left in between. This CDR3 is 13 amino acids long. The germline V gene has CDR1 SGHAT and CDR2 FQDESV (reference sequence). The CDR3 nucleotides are TGTGCCAGCAGCTGGGGGACGACCTACGAGCAGTACTTC. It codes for CASSWGTTYEQYF. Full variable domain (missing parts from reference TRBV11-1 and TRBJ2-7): EAEVAQSPRYKITEKSQAVAFWCDPISGHATLYWYRQILGQGPELLVQFQDESVVDDSQLPKDRFSAERLKGVDSTLKIQPAELGDSAMYLCASSWGTTYEQYFGPGTRLTVT.

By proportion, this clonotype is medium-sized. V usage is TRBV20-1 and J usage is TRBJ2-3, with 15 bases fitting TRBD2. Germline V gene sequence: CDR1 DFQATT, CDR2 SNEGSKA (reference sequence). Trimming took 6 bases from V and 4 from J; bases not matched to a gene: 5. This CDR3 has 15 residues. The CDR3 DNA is TGCAGTGCCAGGACTAGCGGGAGGGCCGCAGATACGCAGTATTTT. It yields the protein CSARTSGRAADTQYF.

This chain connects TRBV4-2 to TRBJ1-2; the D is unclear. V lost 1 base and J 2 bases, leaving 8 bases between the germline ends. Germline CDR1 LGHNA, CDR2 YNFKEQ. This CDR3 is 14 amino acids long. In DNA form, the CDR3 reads TGTGCCAGCAGCCAAGCCACGTCGAACTATGGCTACACCTTC. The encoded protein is CASSQATSNYGYTF.

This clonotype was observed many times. The CDR3 reads CASSTSGQGARVNQPQHF. The CDR3 DNA reads TGTGCCAGCAGCACCTCGGGACAGGGGGCGAGGGTCAATCAGCCCCAGCATTTT. The chain employs TRBV27 and TRBJ1-5; TRBD1 agrees at 12 bases. The CDR3 totals 18 residues. V dropped 6 bases and J dropped 3; count of bases not matched to a gene: 12. Germline values: CDR1 MNHEY, CDR2 SMNVEV (reference sequence).